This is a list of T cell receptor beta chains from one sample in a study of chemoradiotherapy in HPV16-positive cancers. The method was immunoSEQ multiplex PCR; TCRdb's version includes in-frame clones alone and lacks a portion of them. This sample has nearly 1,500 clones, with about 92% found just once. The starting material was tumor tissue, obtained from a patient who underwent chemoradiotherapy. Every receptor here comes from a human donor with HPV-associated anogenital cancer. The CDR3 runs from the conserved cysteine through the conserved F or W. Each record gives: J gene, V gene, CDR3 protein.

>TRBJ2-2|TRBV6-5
CASRPDSRYTGELFF
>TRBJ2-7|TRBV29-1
CSTTTRVGGEQYF
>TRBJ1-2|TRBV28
CASNPLGQGYNYGYTF
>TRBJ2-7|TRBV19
CARHIPGTGLHEQYF
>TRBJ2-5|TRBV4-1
CASSQDRYRGQETQYF
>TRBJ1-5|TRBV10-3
CAISEEGGRNHQPQHF
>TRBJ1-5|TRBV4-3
CASSQDPPNFRGGQPQHF
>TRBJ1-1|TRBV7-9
CAGGYGDTEAFF
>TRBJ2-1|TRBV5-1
CASSGSGWAWVHEQFF
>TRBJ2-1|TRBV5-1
CASSPDGGAYNEQFF